The entry below gives a single T cell receptor beta chain sequence along with its context. As yet, its antigen is unknown. The data were taken from a study of cytomegalovirus exposure and HLA in healthy donors. Findings and limits, study-wide: Immune exposure information available was restricted to CMV serostatus. Among TCR beta chains, those listed as cytomegalovirus-associated numbered about 160.

The V gene's germline CDR1 is MNHEY and CDR2 SMNVEV (reference sequence). The CDR3 is 18 residues long. Trimming removed 6 bases from V and 1 base from J; junction bases left unmatched: 13. This PCR relied on a set of 60 Vbeta primers and 13 Jbeta primers. Sequenced by immunoSEQ multiplex PCR; TCRdb stores in-frame clones only, minus some. The sample records about 140,000 clones, approximately 78% being singletons. This TCR was sampled from a woman aged 35 to 49 in good health and CMV-seropositive. This chain joins TRBV27 and TRBJ2-2; TRBD2 aligns across 8 bases. Sequencing was done on a sample of PBMCs. The DNA of the CDR3 is TGTGCCAGCAGGCTTATGCAACCGGGACTAGGGAACACCGGGGAGCTGTTTTTT. This translates into CASRLMQPGLGNTGELFF.